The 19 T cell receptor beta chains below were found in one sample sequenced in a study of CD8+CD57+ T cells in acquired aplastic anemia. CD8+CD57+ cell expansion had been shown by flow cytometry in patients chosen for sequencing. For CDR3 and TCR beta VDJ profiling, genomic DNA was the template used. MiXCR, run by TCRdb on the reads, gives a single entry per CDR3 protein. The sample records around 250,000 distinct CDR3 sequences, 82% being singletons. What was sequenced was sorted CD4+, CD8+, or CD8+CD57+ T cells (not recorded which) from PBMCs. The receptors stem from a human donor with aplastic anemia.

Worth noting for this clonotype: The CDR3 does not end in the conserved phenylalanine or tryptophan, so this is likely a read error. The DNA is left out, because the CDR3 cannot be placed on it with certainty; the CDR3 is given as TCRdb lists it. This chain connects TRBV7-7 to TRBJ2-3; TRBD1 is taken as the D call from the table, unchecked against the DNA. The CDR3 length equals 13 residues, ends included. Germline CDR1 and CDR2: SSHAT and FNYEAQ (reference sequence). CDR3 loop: CAPGVGGRTMKFS.

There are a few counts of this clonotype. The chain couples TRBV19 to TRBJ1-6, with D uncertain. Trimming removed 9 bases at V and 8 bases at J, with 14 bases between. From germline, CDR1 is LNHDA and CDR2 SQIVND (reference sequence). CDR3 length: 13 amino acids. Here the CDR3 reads CASADGRDSPLHF. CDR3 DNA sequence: TGTGCCAGCGCTGACGGCCGGGATTCACCCCTCCACTTT. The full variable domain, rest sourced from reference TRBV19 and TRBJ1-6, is DGGITQSPKYLFRKEGQNVTLSCEQNLNHDAMYWYRQDPGQGLRLIYYSQIVNDFQKGDIAEGYSVSREKKESFPLTVTSAQKNPTAFYLCASADGRDSPLHFGNGTRLTVT.

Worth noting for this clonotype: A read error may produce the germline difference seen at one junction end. The chain's CDR3 is CASSLTGVLAYGYF. CDR3 in DNA: TGTGCCAGCAGCTTGACAGGGGTACTCGCCTATGGCTACTTT. The V gene is TRBV7-2, the J gene TRBJ1-6, with TRBD1 matching 8 bases. Germline V gives CDR1 SGHTA, CDR2 FQGNSA. CDR3 length equals 14 residues.

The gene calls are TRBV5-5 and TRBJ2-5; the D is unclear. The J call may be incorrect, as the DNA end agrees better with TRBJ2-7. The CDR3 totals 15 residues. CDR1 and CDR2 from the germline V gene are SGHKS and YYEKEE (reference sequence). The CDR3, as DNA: TGTGCCAGCAGCTTGGGGGCCAGCTCCCCTTACGAGCAGTACTTC. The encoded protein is CASSLGASSPYEQYF.

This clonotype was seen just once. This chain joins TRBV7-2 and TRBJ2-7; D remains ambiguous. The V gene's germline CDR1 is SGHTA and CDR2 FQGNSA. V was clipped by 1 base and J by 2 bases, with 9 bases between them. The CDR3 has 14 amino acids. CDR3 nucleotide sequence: TGTGCCAGCAGCTTAGAGGCAGGACCCTACGAGCAGTACTTC. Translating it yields CASSLEAGPYEQYF.

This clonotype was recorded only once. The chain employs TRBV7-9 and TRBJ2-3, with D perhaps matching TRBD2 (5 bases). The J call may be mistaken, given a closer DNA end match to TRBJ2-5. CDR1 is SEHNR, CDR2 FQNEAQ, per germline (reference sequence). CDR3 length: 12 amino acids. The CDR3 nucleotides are TGTGCCAGAAGCGGAGGTTCGGAGACCCAGTACTTC. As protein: CARSGGSETQYF.

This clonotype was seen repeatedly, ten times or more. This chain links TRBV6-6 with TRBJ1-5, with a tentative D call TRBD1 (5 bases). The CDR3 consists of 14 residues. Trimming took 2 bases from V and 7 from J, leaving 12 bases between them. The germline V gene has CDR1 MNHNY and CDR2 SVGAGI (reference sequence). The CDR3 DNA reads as TGTGCCAGCAGTTACGGGTTGGGGCTGCAGCCCCAGCATTTT. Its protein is CASSYGLGLQPQHF.

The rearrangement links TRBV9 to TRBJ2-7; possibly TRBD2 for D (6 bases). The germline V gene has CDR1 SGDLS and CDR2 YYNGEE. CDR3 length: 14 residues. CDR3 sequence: CASSVEDYPLVHNV. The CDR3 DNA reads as TGTGCCAGCAGCGTAGAGGACTATCCCCTGGTGCACAACGTC.

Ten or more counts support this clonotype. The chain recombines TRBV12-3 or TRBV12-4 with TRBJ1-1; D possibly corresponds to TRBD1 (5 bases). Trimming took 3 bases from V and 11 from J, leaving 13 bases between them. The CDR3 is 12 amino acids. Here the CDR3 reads CASSLGGESAFF. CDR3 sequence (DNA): TGTGCCAGCAGTTTGGGAGGGGAATCGGCTTTCTTT.

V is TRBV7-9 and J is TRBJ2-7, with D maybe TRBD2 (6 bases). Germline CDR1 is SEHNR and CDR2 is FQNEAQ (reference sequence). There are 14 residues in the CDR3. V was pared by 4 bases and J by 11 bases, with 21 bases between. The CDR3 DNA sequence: TGTGCCAGCAGCTGCCGGGGAGGAGCCTACGATGAGTACTTC. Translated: CASSCRGGAYDEYF.

CDR3 nucleotides: TGTGCCAGCAGTAGCCGTCGTCTGAACACTGAAGCTTTCTTT. It yields the protein CASSSRRLNTEAFF. The rearrangement joins TRBV2 to TRBJ1-1; D is uncertain. The CDR3 is 14 residues long. V dropped 5 bases and J dropped 0 bases, with 10 bases sitting between them. The V gene's germline CDR1 is SNHLY and CDR2 FYNNEI.

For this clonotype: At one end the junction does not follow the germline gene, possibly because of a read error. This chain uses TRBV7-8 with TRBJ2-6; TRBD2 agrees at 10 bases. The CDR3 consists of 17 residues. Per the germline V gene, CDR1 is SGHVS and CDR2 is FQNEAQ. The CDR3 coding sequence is TGTGCCAGCACCTTAGCGGGAGGCCCCGATGCGCAGAACGTCCTGACTTTC. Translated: CASTLAGGPDAQNVLTF.

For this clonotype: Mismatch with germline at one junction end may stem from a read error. CDR3 amino acids: CASNAGTGGSHEQYF. The CDR3 DNA is TGCGCCAGCAACGCCGGGACAGGGGGCTCCCACGAGCAGTACTTC. The chain links TRBV10-2 to TRBJ2-7; 12 bases match TRBD1. This CDR3 has 15 residues. Germline lookup yields CDR1 WSHSY and CDR2 SAAADI.

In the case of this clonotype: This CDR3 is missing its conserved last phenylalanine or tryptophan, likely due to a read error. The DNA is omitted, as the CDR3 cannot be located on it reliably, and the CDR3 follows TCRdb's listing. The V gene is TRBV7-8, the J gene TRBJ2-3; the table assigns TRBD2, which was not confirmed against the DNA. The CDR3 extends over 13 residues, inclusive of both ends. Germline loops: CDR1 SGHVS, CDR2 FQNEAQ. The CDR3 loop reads CASSVQPDGTAYS.

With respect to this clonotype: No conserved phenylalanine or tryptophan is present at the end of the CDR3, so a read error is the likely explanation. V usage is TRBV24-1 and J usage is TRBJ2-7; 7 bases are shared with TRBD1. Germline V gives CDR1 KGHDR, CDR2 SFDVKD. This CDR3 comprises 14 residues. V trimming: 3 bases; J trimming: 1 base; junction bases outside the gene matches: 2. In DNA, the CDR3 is TGTGCCACCAGTGATACGGACAGGTCCTACGAGCAGTACCTC. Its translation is CATSDTDRSYEQYL.

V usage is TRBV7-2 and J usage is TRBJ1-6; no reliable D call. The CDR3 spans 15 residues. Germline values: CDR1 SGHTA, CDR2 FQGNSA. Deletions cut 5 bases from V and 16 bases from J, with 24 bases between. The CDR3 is CASSRTRTADSQLHF. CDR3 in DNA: TGTGCCAGCAGCCGCACGAGAACAGCGGACTCGCAGCTCCACTTT.

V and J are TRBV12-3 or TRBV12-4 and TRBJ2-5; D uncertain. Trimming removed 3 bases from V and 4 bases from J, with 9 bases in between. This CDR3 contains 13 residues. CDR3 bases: TGTGCCAGCAGTTTTCGAAGCACAGAGACCCAGTACTTC. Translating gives CASSFRSTETQYF.

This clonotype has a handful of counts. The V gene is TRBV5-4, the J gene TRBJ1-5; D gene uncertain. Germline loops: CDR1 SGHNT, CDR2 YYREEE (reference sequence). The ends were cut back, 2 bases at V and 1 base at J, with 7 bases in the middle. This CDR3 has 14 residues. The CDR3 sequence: CASSFTNSNQPQHF. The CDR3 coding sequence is TGTGCCAGCAGCTTTACTAACAGCAATCAGCCCCAGCATTTT.

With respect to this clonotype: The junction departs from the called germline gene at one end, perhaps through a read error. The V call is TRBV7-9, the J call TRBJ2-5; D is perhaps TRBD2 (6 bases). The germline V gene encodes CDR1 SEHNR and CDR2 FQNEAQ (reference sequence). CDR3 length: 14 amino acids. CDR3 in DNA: TGTGCCAGCAGCGGGCGGGGCAAAGTTGGTTCGGCGAACTTC. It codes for CASSGRGKVGSANF.